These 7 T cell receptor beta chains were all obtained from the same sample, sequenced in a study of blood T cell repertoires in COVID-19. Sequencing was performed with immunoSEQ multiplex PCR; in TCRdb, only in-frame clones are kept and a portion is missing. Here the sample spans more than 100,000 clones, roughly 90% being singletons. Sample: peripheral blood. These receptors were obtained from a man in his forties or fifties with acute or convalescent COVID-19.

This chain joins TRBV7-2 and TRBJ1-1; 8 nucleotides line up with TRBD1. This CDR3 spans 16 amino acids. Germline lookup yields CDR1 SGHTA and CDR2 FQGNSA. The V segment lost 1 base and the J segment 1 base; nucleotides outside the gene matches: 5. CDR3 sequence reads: CASSLVGQGWNTEAFF. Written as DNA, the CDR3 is TGTGCCAGCAGCTTAGTAGGACAGGGATGGAACACTGAAGCTTTCTTT.

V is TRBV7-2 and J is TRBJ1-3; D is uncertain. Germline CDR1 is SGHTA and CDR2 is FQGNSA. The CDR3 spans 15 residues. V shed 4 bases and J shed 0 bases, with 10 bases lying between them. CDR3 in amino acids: CASSSLSSSGNTIYF. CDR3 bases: TGTGCCAGCAGCTCCCTGTCCAGCTCTGGAAACACCATATATTTT. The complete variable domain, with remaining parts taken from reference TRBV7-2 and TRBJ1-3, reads GAGVSQSPSNKVTEKGKDVELRCDPISGHTALYWYRQSLGQGLEFLIYFQGNSAPDKSGLPSDRFSAERTGGSVSTLTIQRTQQEDSAVYLCASSSLSSSGNTIYFGEGSWLTVV.

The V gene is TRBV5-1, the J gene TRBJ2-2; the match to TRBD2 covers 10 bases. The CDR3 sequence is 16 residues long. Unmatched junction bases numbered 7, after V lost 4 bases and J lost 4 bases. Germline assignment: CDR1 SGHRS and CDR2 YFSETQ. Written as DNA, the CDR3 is TGCGCCAGCAGCCCGGAGGCTAGCGGGGGCACCGGGGAGCTGTTTTTT. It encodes CASSPEASGGTGELFF.

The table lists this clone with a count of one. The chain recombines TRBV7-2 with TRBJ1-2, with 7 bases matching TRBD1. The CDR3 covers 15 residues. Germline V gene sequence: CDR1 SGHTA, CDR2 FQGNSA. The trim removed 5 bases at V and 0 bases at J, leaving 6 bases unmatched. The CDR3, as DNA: TGTGCCAGCAGCCCGTGGACAGGCTCTAACTATGGCTACACCTTC. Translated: CASSPWTGSNYGYTF.

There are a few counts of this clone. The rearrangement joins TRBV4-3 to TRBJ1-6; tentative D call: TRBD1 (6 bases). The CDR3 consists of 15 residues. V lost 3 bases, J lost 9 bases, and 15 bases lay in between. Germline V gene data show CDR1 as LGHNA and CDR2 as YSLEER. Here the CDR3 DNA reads TGCGCCAGCAGCCAGGAACAGGGCGGGGGTTCACCCCTCCACTTT. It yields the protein CASSQEQGGGSPLHF.

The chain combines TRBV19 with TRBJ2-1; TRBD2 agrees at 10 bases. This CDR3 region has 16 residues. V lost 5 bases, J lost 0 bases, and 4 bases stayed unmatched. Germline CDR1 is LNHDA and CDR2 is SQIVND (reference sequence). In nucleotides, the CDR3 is TGTGCCAGTAGTCACCCTAGCGGGAGCTCCTACAATGAGCAGTTCTTC. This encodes CASSHPSGSSYNEQFF.

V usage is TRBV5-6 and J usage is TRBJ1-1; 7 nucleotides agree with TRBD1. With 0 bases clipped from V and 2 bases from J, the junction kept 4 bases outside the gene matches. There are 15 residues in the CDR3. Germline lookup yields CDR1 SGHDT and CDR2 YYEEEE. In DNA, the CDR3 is TGTGCCAGCAGCTTGGGGACAGGACCTAACACTGAAGCTTTCTTT. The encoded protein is CASSLGTGPNTEAFF.